The 15 T cell receptor beta chains in this list originate from one sample, sequenced in a study of response to subunit inactivated influenza vaccine. TCRdb independently ran MiXCR on the RT-PCR reads; one entry per CDR3 protein. This sample has about 650,000 distinct CDR3 sequences, with 14% found just once. The source material was PBMCs from blood, sampled around 14 days before vaccination. Receptors were obtained from a man aged 45 to 65 who received an inactivated influenza vaccine.

This clonotype has a handful of counts. The chain carries TRBV7-2 and TRBJ2-7; 10 bases map to TRBD1. Unmatched junction bases numbered 6, after V lost 2 bases and J lost 5 bases. Germline V gene data show CDR1 as SGHTA and CDR2 as FQGNSA. CDR3 size: 15 residues. The CDR3 reads CASSLFRDRGDEQYF. CDR3 DNA: TGTGCCAGCAGCTTATTCCGGGACAGGGGAGACGAGCAGTACTTC. Looking up the rest from reference TRBV7-2 and TRBJ2-7 gives the full variable domain: GAGVSQSPSNKVTEKGKDVELRCDPISGHTALYWYRQSLGQGLEFLIYFQGNSAPDKSGLPSDRFSAERTGGSVSTLTIQRTQQEDSAVYLCASSLFRDRGDEQYFGPGTRLTVT.

V usage is TRBV6-1 and J usage is TRBJ2-4, with 9 bases aligning to TRBD1. In germline, CDR1 is MNHNS, CDR2 SASEGT. Trimming took 4 bases from V and 6 from J; bases not matched to a gene: 7. There are 15 residues in the CDR3. CDR3 loop: CASSALDRGGNIQYF. As DNA, the CDR3 is TGTGCCAGCAGTGCCCTAGACAGGGGGGGAAACATTCAGTACTTC.

Only a few counts were recorded for this clonotype. This chain uses TRBV6-2 or TRBV6-3 with TRBJ1-1; D is perhaps TRBD1 (6 bases). This CDR3 contains 14 residues. The V end lost 6 bases, the J end lost 0 bases, and 11 bases lay between the germline ends. Per germline, CDR1 MNHEY and CDR2 SVGEGT. The DNA for the CDR3 is TGTGCCAGCAGAGACAGGAGCTTGAACACTGAAGCTTTCTTT. This sequence encodes CASRDRSLNTEAFF.

V and J are TRBV6-2 or TRBV6-3 and TRBJ1-2; D may be TRBD1 (5 bases). Per germline, CDR1 MNHEY and CDR2 SVGEGT. With 0 bases removed from V and 8 bases from J, the gap between germline ends came to 13 bases. The CDR3 has 14 residues. For the CDR3, the DNA is TGTGCCAGCAGTTACTCGGGCAGGGTGAAGGGCTACACCTTC. It yields the protein CASSYSGRVKGYTF.

This clonotype was detected many times. V gene TRBV3-1 combines with J gene TRBJ2-5; 12 positions agree with TRBD2. V dropped 4 bases and J dropped 2; count of bases not matched to a gene: 5. This CDR3 contains 16 residues. Per the germline V gene, CDR1 is LGHDT and CDR2 is YNNKEL (reference sequence). CDR3 region: CASSLLGLAGQETQYF. The CDR3 DNA follows: TGTGCCAGCAGCCTTCTCGGACTAGCGGGACAAGAGACCCAGTACTTC.

This clonotype was recorded many times. The chain couples TRBV20-1 to TRBJ1-1; D unresolved. V was pared by 0 bases and J by 5 bases, with 16 bases between. Germline V gene data show CDR1 as DFQATT and CDR2 as SNEGSKA (reference sequence). The CDR3 runs 15 residues. CDR3 loop: CSAREITGVGTEAFF. CDR3 bases: TGCAGTGCTAGAGAGATAACCGGGGTTGGGACTGAAGCTTTCTTT.

The genes are TRBV5-1 and TRBJ2-2, with a tentative D call TRBD2 (6 bases). Germline CDR1 reads SGHRS; CDR2 reads YFSETQ. V dropped 3 bases and J dropped 5 bases, with 17 bases sitting between them. The CDR3 has 16 residues. CDR3: CASSSEGSPGTGELFF. The CDR3 bases are TGCGCCAGCAGCTCGGAGGGGTCCCCGGGGACCGGGGAGCTGTTTTTT.

The chain carries TRBV30 and TRBJ2-1; D is undetermined. This CDR3 has 13 residues. Per the germline V gene, CDR1 is GTSNPN and CDR2 is SVGIG (reference sequence). V lost 7 bases to trimming and J lost 2 bases, with 12 bases between them. The CDR3: CALGDITYNEQFF. Written as DNA, the CDR3 is TGTGCCTTGGGTGACATCACCTACAATGAGCAGTTCTTC.

V usage is TRBV27 and J usage is TRBJ2-1; 7 nucleotides agree with TRBD1. CDR3 length: 13 amino acids. Germline V CDR1 and CDR2: MNHEY, SMNVEV (reference sequence). J lost 8 bases, V lost 3 bases, and 4 bases had no gene match. This CDR3 is CASSLTGYDEQFF. The CDR3 bases are TGTGCCAGCAGTTTGACAGGGTACGATGAGCAGTTCTTC.

In DNA, the CDR3 is TGTGCCATCAGTGAGTCGGAGCGGGGGCAGGAGACCCAGTACTTC. Protein sequence: CAISESERGQETQYF. This chain connects TRBV10-3 to TRBJ2-5; TRBD2 matches at 8 bases. Per germline, CDR1 ENHRY and CDR2 SYGVKD. V lost 0 bases and J lost 5; bases outside the gene matches: 5. The CDR3 covers 15 residues.

The chain combines TRBV28 with TRBJ1-6; tentatively, D is TRBD1 (5 bases). Looked up from germline, CDR1 is MDHEN and CDR2 is SYDVKM. The CDR3 extends over 11 amino acids. Trimming removed 5 bases from V and 18 bases from J, with 14 bases in between. The CDR3 DNA reads TGTGCCAGCAGTCACCGCGGGGCGGGCCACTTT. It codes for CASSHRGAGHF.

V is TRBV28 and J is TRBJ2-1; D not resolved. The germline V gene has CDR1 MDHEN and CDR2 SYDVKM. The CDR3 sequence is 12 residues long. V lost 6 bases and J 5 bases, leaving 8 bases between the germline ends. DNA for the CDR3: TGTGCCAGCAGGGCTATGAACAATGAGCAGTTCTTC. It codes for CASRAMNNEQFF.

This clonotype was detected many times. The V call is TRBV29-1, the J call TRBJ1-3; no reliable D call. Germline values: CDR1 SQVTM, CDR2 ANQGSEA. V was pared by 7 bases and J by 0 bases, with 10 bases between. The CDR3 runs 13 residues. CDR3 loop: CSGTAHSGNTIYF. The DNA for the CDR3 is TGCAGCGGGACCGCTCACTCTGGAAACACCATATATTTT.

The chain links TRBV6-1 to TRBJ2-1; TRBD2 might be the D (7 bases). Germline V gene lookup returns CDR1 MNHNS and CDR2 SASEGT. The V and J ends lost 8 bases and 4 bases respectively, with 15 bases between them. The CDR3 consists of 14 residues. The CDR3 here is CASALGGAYNEQFF. In DNA, the CDR3 is TGTGCCAGCGCCCTTGGGGGGGCATACAATGAGCAGTTCTTC.

The genes are TRBV6-2 or TRBV6-3 and TRBJ1-2, with D possibly being TRBD1 (5 bases). CDR1 is MNHEY, CDR2 SVGEGT, per germline. Trimming removed 6 bases at V and 5 bases at J, with 13 bases between. There are 13 residues in the CDR3. CDR3 nucleotide sequence: TGTGCCAGCAGAACGGGGCCAGTTTATGGCTACACCTTC. This sequence encodes CASRTGPVYGYTF.